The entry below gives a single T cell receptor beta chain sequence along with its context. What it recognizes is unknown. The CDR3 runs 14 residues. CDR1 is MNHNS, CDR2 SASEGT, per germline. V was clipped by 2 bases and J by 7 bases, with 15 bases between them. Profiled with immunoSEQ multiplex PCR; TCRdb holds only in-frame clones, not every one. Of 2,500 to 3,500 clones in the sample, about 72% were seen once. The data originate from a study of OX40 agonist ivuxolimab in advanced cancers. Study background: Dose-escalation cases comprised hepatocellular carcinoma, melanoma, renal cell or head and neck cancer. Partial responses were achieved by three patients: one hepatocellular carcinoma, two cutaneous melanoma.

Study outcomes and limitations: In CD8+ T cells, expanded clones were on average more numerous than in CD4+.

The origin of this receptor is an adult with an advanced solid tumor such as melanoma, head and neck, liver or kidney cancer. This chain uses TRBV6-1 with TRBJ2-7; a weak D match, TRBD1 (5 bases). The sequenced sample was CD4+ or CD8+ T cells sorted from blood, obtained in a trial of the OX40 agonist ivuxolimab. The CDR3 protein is CASSEKTASSEQYF. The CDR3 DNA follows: TGTGCCAGCAGTGAAAAGACAGCGAGCAGTGAGCAGTACTTC.